One and the same sample provided the 10 T cell receptor beta chains below, sequenced in a study of OX40 agonist ivuxolimab in advanced cancers. Repertoires were generated with immunoSEQ multiplex PCR, while TCRdb's copy carries only in-frame clones and drops some. The sample has about 53,000 clones, around 90% seen once; the top ten hold over 8.5%. This sample comprised CD4+ or CD8+ T cells sorted from blood, obtained in a trial of the OX40 agonist ivuxolimab. The receptors stem from an adult with an advanced solid tumor such as melanoma, head and neck, liver or kidney cancer.

The chain has TRBV7-9 and TRBJ2-7; no firm D call. CDR3 length: 15 amino acids. The germline CDR1 and CDR2 sequences are SEHNR and FQNEAQ (reference sequence). Between the trimmed V and J ends, which lost 5 bases and 3 bases, there was a span of 17 bases. The CDR3 nucleotides are TGTGCCAGCAGCCCCCCGGGCGATCCCTTCTACGAGCAGTACTTC. This encodes CASSPPGDPFYEQYF.

V is TRBV5-1 and J is TRBJ2-1; 9 bases are a match to TRBD1. The trim removed 4 bases at V and 0 bases at J, leaving 14 bases unmatched. Germline V gene lookup returns CDR1 SGHRS and CDR2 YFSETQ. The CDR3 spans 19 residues. Here the CDR3 reads CASSTGTGTRGSSYNEQFF. CDR3 DNA sequence: TGCGCCAGCAGCACCGGGACAGGGACACGCGGAAGCTCCTACAATGAGCAGTTCTTC.

The J gene is TRBJ2-3, the V gene TRBV6-1; D might be TRBD2 (5 bases). The CDR3 loop spans 14 amino acids. V was shortened by 2 bases and J by 6 bases, with 12 bases between the two germline ends. Per germline, CDR1 MNHNS and CDR2 SASEGT. CDR3 in amino acids: CASSESGVEDTQYF. CDR3 DNA sequence: TGTGCCAGCAGTGAATCCGGGGTCGAGGATACGCAGTATTTT.

The V gene is TRBV18, the J gene TRBJ2-3; D perhaps matches TRBD2 (6 bases). Germline V gives CDR1 KGHSH, CDR2 LQKENI. Trimming stripped 3 bases from V and 2 bases from J, with 9 bases between. CDR3 length: 14 residues. The CDR3 region is CASSPGEDTDTQYF. CDR3 DNA sequence: TGTGCCAGCTCACCGGGGGAGGACACAGATACGCAGTATTTT.

This chain links TRBV19 with TRBJ1-5; TRBD1 is a possible D gene (5 bases). CDR1 is LNHDA and CDR2 is SQIVND in the germline V gene (reference sequence). The V and J ends lost 6 bases and 7 bases respectively, with 16 bases between them. CDR3 length: 14 amino acids. The CDR3, as DNA: TGTGCCAGTAGCCCCCCGGGGGTGGTACAGCCCCAGCATTTT. Translated: CASSPPGVVQPQHF. The entire variable domain, with the rest obtained from reference TRBV19 and TRBJ1-5, is as follows: DGGITQSPKYLFRKEGQNVTLSCEQNLNHDAMYWYRQDPGQGLRLIYYSQIVNDFQKGDIAEGYSVSREKKESFPLTVTSAQKNPTAFYLCASSPPGVVQPQHFGDGTRLSIL.

J is TRBJ1-6 and V is TRBV6-5, with D possibly being TRBD1 (6 bases). V shed 6 bases and J shed 7 bases, with 7 bases lying between them. Germline V gives CDR1 MNHEY, CDR2 SVGAGI. This CDR3 region has 12 residues. The CDR3 DNA is TGTGCCAGCAGAACAGGGAATTCACCCCTCCACTTT. It is translated as CASRTGNSPLHF.

The rearrangement uses TRBV29-1 and TRBJ1-1; no definite D call. The CDR3 totals 13 residues. CDR1 is SQVTM, CDR2 ANQGSEA, per germline. V was trimmed by 2 bases and J by 6 bases, leaving 13 bases between them. For the CDR3, the DNA is TGCAGCGTTGAACTGAGGGTAACCCCTGAAGCTTTCTTT. Its translation: CSVELRVTPEAFF.

The genes are TRBV4-1 and TRBJ1-1; D might be TRBD1 (5 bases). This CDR3 is built from 17 residues. The V and J ends lost 1 base and 0 bases respectively, with 15 bases between them. From germline, CDR1 is MGHRA and CDR2 YSYEKL. The CDR3 here is CASSQARPGRMNTEAFF. CDR3 DNA: TGCGCCAGCAGCCAAGCCCGGCCGGGGCGGATGAACACTGAAGCTTTCTTT.

This clone appeared once. A much larger clone lies a single base off, so this may be a read error. The identical CDR3 is also encoded by other nucleotide sequences in the sample. This chain uses TRBV28 with TRBJ1-2; tentative D call: TRBD1 (6 bases). CDR1 and CDR2 from the germline V gene are MDHEN and SYDVKM. The length of the CDR3 is 13 residues. Deletions cut 5 bases from V and 3 bases from J, with 10 bases between. The CDR3 DNA follows: TGTGCCAGCAGTCCGGACAGATACTATGGCTACACCTTC. Protein product: CASSPDRYYGYTF.

This chain links TRBV27 with TRBJ2-6; D unclear. The CDR3 consists of 13 residues. Germline CDR1 and CDR2: MNHEY and SMNVEV (reference sequence). Trimming shortened V by 5 bases and J by 3 bases, and 5 bases separated the two germline ends. CDR3 coding DNA: TGTGCCAGCAGTCCCCTTGGGGCCAACGTCCTGACTTTC. Encoded protein: CASSPLGANVLTF.